This T cell receptor (beta chain) was identified during a study of shared clonotypes between healthy human individuals (TCRdb year 2020). A note on the overall study: A couple of women and three men aged 18 to 49 years were included in the cohort. For each donor, CD4 naive and CD4 memory were each run on three plates, CD8 naive on two plates, and CD8 memory on one plate. To estimate repertoire size and how much clonotypes are shared between individuals, the study performed deep sequencing of blood TCR repertoires from about five healthy adults. Libraries were prepared and TCR repertoires were sequenced by different laboratories using diverse techniques, in order to increase sequencing depth and limit assay-specific biases. Between about 0.8 and 9 billion PBMCs per donor were obtained by leukapheresis. General conclusions and limits of the study: Because the study included a small number of donors, the genetic and exposure-history diversity represented was limited. Based on pairwise subsampling, the degree of clonotype sharing among donors was expected to be affected by sequencing depth. Rarefaction of sorted-subset datasets indicated incomplete sequencing despite the large sequencing depth. Sampling was restricted to blood, and TCR repertoires in tissues likely differ from the TCR repertoires found in blood. Higher generation probabilities were observed for clonotypes shared by all four sorted-subset donors than for non-shared clonotypes. Sharing across a handful of donors was observed for about 4.8% of naive CD4, over 3% of naive CD8, over 2% of memory CD4, and roughly 0.4% of memory CD8 clonotypes. Larger estimated clonotype richness was generally found for naive subsets than for memory subsets.

TCR CDR3 regions were amplified from genomic DNA by multiplex PCR using the deep immunoSEQ assay. Extracted genomic DNA from each cell subset was distributed evenly across all wells of several immunoSEQ 96-well plates, and each plate was treated as a replicate. For sorted subsets, 150 to 200 ng genomic DNA, equal to tens of thousands of T cell genomes, was loaded into each replicate PCR. Purified libraries were quantified with a Qubit 3.0 fluorometer, sized on a Bioanalyzer 2100, and re-quantified with the KAPA Library Quantification kit. Every immunoSEQ 96-well plate was sequenced on a separate single-read 150-cycle Illumina NextSeq 550 flow cell. From the authors' description of their analysis: Because only junctional sequences without quality scores were contained in the immunoSEQ output, filtering matching that applied to full-length reads could not be performed. To assign V/J genes and CDR3, sequences were annotated against IMGT germline references using PyIR, a Python wrapper for IgBLAST v1.9. Reads were filtered out if the reads had weak V/J assignments (E-value above 1e-6), no CDR3, stop codons, out-of-frame junctions, or ambiguous translated residues. V3J clonotypes were defined as sequences sharing an identical inferred V gene, J gene, and CDR3 amino acid sequence. The percentage overlap between two repertoires was calculated by dividing the number of shared unique clonotypes by the size of the smaller repertoire. RTK rarefaction, the Chao1 estimator, and Recon v2.1 estimates of unobserved clonotypes were used to assess repertoire richness. Generation probabilities were computed with OLGA for all TCRbeta clonotypes obtained by the gDNA method from several donors. The table was pulled from immuneACCESS by TCRdb, which kept in-frame rearrangements only. Such tables lose some clones; where checked, under half of the loss comes from unresolved V genes, and the rest has no known cause. The V and J calls and the clone size are those of that table, but D and trimming were determined from the DNA. The sample has roughly 2,500,000 clones on record, approximately 93% of them singletons. Clones ranked in the top ten supply more than 0.35% of the sample.

The donors were healthy, HIV-negative adults who had no recently reported acute infections or vaccinations. Only Caucasian adults living in Nashville, Tennessee, USA were represented among the donors. CD4+ T cells were enriched through magnetic negative selection, after which naive cells were positively selected on CD45RA and the remaining negative fraction served as the memory subset. Blood was obtained by leukapheresis, after which PBMCs were separated by Ficoll-Histopaque density gradient centrifugation and cryopreserved in liquid nitrogen vapor phase. Analytical flow cytometry was used to check the purity and quantity of every magnetically sorted T cell population. Genomic DNA was isolated from each sorted fraction and quantified by UV absorbance on a Nanodrop 2000c. With respect to this clone: Which antigen it targets is not known. No base qualities exist here, and no much larger clone lies one base off it.

The junction shows trimming of 2 bases on V and 3 bases on J, and the gene matches do not reach 10 bases of it. Spanning cysteine to phenylalanine, the CDR3 consists of 16 amino acids. CDR3 DNA is the only sequence kept; it has 48 bases, read in frame from the first base. The germline V gene provides CDR1 KGHSH and CDR2 LQKENI. Sample: naive CD4+ T cells from PBMCs. The meaning of the sample's cell subset or site label: CD45RA+ positively selected. The receptor chain draws on TRBV18 and TRBJ2-7; 7 bases in the middle match TRBD2. This clonotype was sampled from a man younger than 35 in good health. Some clones in this sample may be carry-over from other donors' samples. The CDR3 is CASSPSVGEGIYEQYF. The nucleotide sequence is TGTGCCAGCTCACCAAGTGTAGGGGAGGGGATCTACGAGCAGTACTTC.